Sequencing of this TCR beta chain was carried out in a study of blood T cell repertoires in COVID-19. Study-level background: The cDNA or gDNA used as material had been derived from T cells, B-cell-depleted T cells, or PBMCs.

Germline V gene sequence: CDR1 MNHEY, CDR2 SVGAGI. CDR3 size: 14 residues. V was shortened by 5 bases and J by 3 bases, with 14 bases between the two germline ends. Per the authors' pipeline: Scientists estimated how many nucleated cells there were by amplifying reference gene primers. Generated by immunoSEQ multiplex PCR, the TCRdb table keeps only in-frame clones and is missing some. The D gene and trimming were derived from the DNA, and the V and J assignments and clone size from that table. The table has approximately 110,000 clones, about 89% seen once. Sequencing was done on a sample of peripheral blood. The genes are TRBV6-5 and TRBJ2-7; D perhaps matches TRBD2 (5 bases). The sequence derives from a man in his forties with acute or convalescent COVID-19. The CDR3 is CASSPIPTSYEQYF. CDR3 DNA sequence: TGTGCCAGCAGTCCCATCCCCACTAGCTACGAGCAGTACTTC.